This TCR beta chain was found in a study of blood T cell repertoires in COVID-19. Some clones are missing from TCRdb's copy, which holds only in-frame ones; the method was immunoSEQ multiplex PCR. Of about 160,000 clones listed, approximately 86% are singletons. This clone occurred once. Germline lookup yields CDR1 WSHSY and CDR2 SAAADI. Trimming removed 0 bases from V and 1 base from J, with 9 bases in between. The CDR3 has 15 amino acids. The rearrangement joins TRBV10-2 to TRBJ2-5; no firm D call. The sequence derives from a middle-aged woman with COVID-19, enrolled during active disease. Input material: peripheral blood. This CDR3 reads CASSESGRPQETQYF. The CDR3 DNA sequence: TGCGCCAGCAGTGAGTCGGGCAGGCCCCAAGAGACCCAGTACTTC.